A single sample gave rise to the 22 T cell receptor beta chains below, sequenced in a study of T cell responses to AZD1222 COVID-19 vaccine. Generated by immunoSEQ multiplex PCR, the TCRdb table keeps only in-frame clones and is missing some. The sample records 120,000 or so clones, about 89% being singletons. This sample comprised peripheral blood, obtained on day 0 of MenACWY control vaccination. The receptors shown here come from an adult in good health.

The chain has TRBV2 and TRBJ2-1, with D perhaps TRBD1 (5 bases). The CDR3 loop spans 14 amino acids. Looked up from germline, CDR1 is SNHLY and CDR2 is FYNNEI. Deletions cut 7 bases from V and 10 bases from J, with 20 bases between. CDR3 loop: CASTLDGQGEEQFF. The CDR3, as DNA: TGTGCCAGCACCCTTGACGGGCAGGGTGAGGAGCAGTTCTTC.

The rearrangement links TRBV6-5 to TRBJ2-7; 11 positions agree with TRBD1. This CDR3 comprises 15 residues. Germline trimming cut 5 bases from V and 1 base from J; bases unmatched to any gene: 4. The germline V gene encodes CDR1 MNHEY and CDR2 SVGAGI. CDR3 amino acids: CASSIRDRGSYEQYF. CDR3 sequence (DNA): TGTGCCAGCAGTATCCGGGACAGGGGGTCCTACGAGCAGTACTTC.

The chain has TRBV13 and TRBJ1-6; the D is unclear. Germline CDR1 is PRHDT and CDR2 is FYEKMQ (reference sequence). CDR3 length: 15 amino acids. Trimming removed 5 bases from V and 0 bases from J, with 8 bases in between. The CDR3 is CASSRSGSYNSPLHF. CDR3 bases: TGTGCCAGCAGCCGAAGTGGCTCCTATAATTCACCCCTCCACTTT.

This clone showed up just once. V is TRBV11-3 and J is TRBJ1-1; TRBD1 matches at 8 bases. Trimming at V came to 5 bases and at J to 4 bases, leaving 12 bases not matched to a gene. CDR1 SGHNT and CDR2 YENEEA come from the germline V gene. The CDR3 is 16 residues long. The CDR3 here is CASSPRGQIPVTEAFF. CDR3 coding DNA: TGTGCCAGCAGCCCCAGGGGGCAAATCCCTGTCACTGAAGCTTTCTTT.

The chain combines TRBV5-4 with TRBJ2-6, with unresolved D. Looked up from germline, CDR1 is SGHNT and CDR2 is YYREEE (reference sequence). V was cut by 4 bases and J by 0 bases, with 8 bases left in between. The CDR3 loop spans 15 amino acids. The CDR3 spells CASSPQSSGANVLTF. The CDR3 DNA reads as TGTGCCAGCAGCCCCCAAAGCTCTGGGGCCAACGTCCTGACTTTC.

The chain links TRBV30 to TRBJ1-2; TRBD1 agrees at 9 bases. After removal of 4 bases from V and 2 bases from J, the junction contained 5 bases not matched to a gene. The length of the CDR3 is 14 residues. CDR1 is GTSNPN, CDR2 SVGIG, per germline (reference sequence). The CDR3 reads CAWMSGTGNYGYTF. CDR3 sequence (DNA): TGTGCCTGGATGTCCGGGACAGGGAACTATGGCTACACCTTC.

V is TRBV5-6 and J is TRBJ2-7; 9 bases map to TRBD1. Per germline, CDR1 SGHDT and CDR2 YYEEEE. Germline trimming cut 3 bases from V and 0 bases from J; bases unmatched to any gene: 4. This CDR3 spans 15 amino acids. DNA for the CDR3: TGTGCCAGCAGCTATCTGACAGGGGGCTCCTACGAGCAGTACTTC. Residues: CASSYLTGGSYEQYF.

The V call is TRBV2, the J call TRBJ2-3; D gene ambiguous. Per germline, CDR1 SNHLY and CDR2 FYNNEI. Trimming shortened V by 8 bases and J by 4 bases, and 10 bases separated the two germline ends. The CDR3 loop spans 12 amino acids. This CDR3 is CASDKLSDTQYF. The CDR3 DNA is TGTGCCAGCGATAAACTTTCAGATACGCAGTATTTT. The complete variable domain, with remaining parts taken from reference TRBV2 and TRBJ2-3, reads EPEVTQTPSHQVTQMGQEVILRCVPISNHLYFYWYRQILGQKVEFLVSFYNNEISEKSEIFDDQFSVERPDGSNFTLKIRSTKLEDSAMYFCASDKLSDTQYFGPGTRLTVL.

This rearrangement joins TRBV7-9 to TRBJ1-1, with 7 bases matching TRBD1. Germline loops: CDR1 SEHNR, CDR2 FQNEAQ (reference sequence). Trimming cost V 2 bases and J 3 bases; bases outside gene matches: 3. This CDR3 has 14 residues. For the CDR3, the DNA is TGTGCCAGCAGCTTATCGCAGGGGGACACTGAAGCTTTCTTT. It is translated as CASSLSQGDTEAFF.

This chain links TRBV6-5 with TRBJ2-6, with D unclear. Germline-derived CDR1 and CDR2 are MNHEY and SVGAGI. There are 14 residues in the CDR3. V dropped 4 bases and J dropped 0 bases, with 4 bases sitting between them. CDR3: CASSWDSGANVLTF. CDR3 DNA sequence: TGTGCCAGCAGTTGGGACTCTGGGGCCAACGTCCTGACTTTC.

As concerns this clone: Compared with germline, one end of the junction differs, possibly owing to a read error. V gene TRBV7-8 combines with J gene TRBJ2-1; TRBD1 might be the D (5 bases). Germline V lookup: CDR1 SGHVS, CDR2 FQNEAQ. The CDR3 covers 17 residues. The CDR3 bases are TGTGCCAGCAGTTTAGCAGCGACAGCTCGGCCCTACAATGAGCAGTTCTTC. This encodes CASSLAATARPYNEQFF.

The chain uses TRBV2 and TRBJ1-3, with D possibly matching TRBD1 (5 bases). The germline gives CDR1 SNHLY, CDR2 FYNNEI. The CDR3 is 13 amino acids. Between the trimmed V and J ends, which lost 3 bases and 9 bases, there was a span of 12 bases. CDR3 region: CASSDRGGFTIYF. Written as DNA, the CDR3 is TGTGCCAGCAGTGACCGGGGGGGTTTCACCATATATTTT.

The V and J genes are TRBV7-3 and TRBJ2-5; 10 nucleotides agree with TRBD2. Germline V gives CDR1 SGHTA, CDR2 FQGTGA. With 5 bases clipped from V and 3 bases from J, the junction kept 9 bases outside the gene matches. The CDR3 runs 16 residues. Written as DNA, the CDR3 is TGTGCCAGCAGCCCAAAAGCGGGAGGGAGGGAAGAGACCCAGTACTTC. It specifies CASSPKAGGREETQYF.

V and J are TRBV6-5 and TRBJ1-1; D is ambiguous. CDR3 size: 13 residues. Germline V gene lookup returns CDR1 MNHEY and CDR2 SVGAGI. V gave up 2 bases and J gave up 3 bases, with 7 bases separating them. As DNA, the CDR3 is TGTGCCAGCAGTTACCTAGGGTACACTGAAGCTTTCTTT. As protein: CASSYLGYTEAFF.

This chain links TRBV11-2 with TRBJ2-7, with 9 bases aligning to TRBD1. CDR1 is SGHAT and CDR2 is FQNNGV in the germline V gene. The trim removed 4 bases at V and 4 bases at J, leaving 8 bases unmatched. This CDR3 has 15 amino acids. The CDR3 DNA is TGTGCCAGCAGCTCCTCACTAGGACAGGGGTACGAGCAGTACTTC. Translated, it gives CASSSSLGQGYEQYF.

V gene TRBV6-5 combines with J gene TRBJ2-7, with D perhaps TRBD1 or TRBD2 (6 bases each). The CDR3 length is 13 residues. Trimming pared 6 bases from V and 4 bases from J, leaving 13 bases between. The germline V gene has CDR1 MNHEY and CDR2 SVGAGI. This CDR3 is CASSRRGGYEQYF. The CDR3 DNA reads as TGTGCCAGCAGCCGCCGAGGGGGGTACGAGCAGTACTTC.

V and J are TRBV5-1 and TRBJ1-1; 11 nucleotides agree with TRBD1. CDR3 length: 16 amino acids. The junction had 14 bases not matched to a gene; V was cut back by 7 bases and J by 6 bases. The germline V gene encodes CDR1 SGHRS and CDR2 YFSETQ. CDR3 sequence reads: CASSWTGGPFSAEAFF. As DNA, the CDR3 is TGCGCCAGCTCTTGGACAGGGGGCCCCTTTAGCGCTGAAGCTTTCTTT.

This chain links TRBV7-8 with TRBJ2-7, with D possibly being TRBD2 (5 bases). Looked up from germline, CDR1 is SGHVS and CDR2 is FQNEAQ. V was shortened by 5 bases and J by 3 bases, with 23 bases between the two germline ends. The CDR3 is 17 residues long. The CDR3 region has the DNA TGTGCCAGCAGCCTTAAGCCTCTGGAGAGGGCTAACTACGAGCAGTACTTC. Translated: CASSLKPLERANYEQYF. The full variable domain, its missing parts supplied by reference TRBV7-8 and TRBJ2-7, is GAGVSQSPRYKVAKRGQDVALRCDPISGHVSLFWYQQALGQGPEFLTYFQNEAQLDKSGLPSDRFFAERPEGSVSTLKIQRTQQEDSAVYLCASSLKPLERANYEQYFGPGTRLTVT.

The chain employs TRBV7-2 and TRBJ2-3; D remains ambiguous. CDR3 size: 15 residues. Trimming took off 2 bases at V and 8 bases at J, with 17 bases between the two ends. CDR1 is SGHTA and CDR2 is FQGNSA in the germline V gene. This chain's CDR3 is CASSLMVTGQGTQYF. The CDR3 DNA is TGTGCCAGCAGCTTAATGGTAACGGGTCAAGGTACGCAGTATTTT. The whole variable domain, remainder taken from reference TRBV7-2 and TRBJ2-3, is GAGVSQSPSNKVTEKGKDVELRCDPISGHTALYWYRQSLGQGLEFLIYFQGNSAPDKSGLPSDRFSAERTGGSVSTLTIQRTQQEDSAVYLCASSLMVTGQGTQYFGPGTRLTVL.

The V gene is TRBV6-5, the J gene TRBJ1-1, with a weak D call TRBD1 (5 bases). The CDR3 is made up of 12 amino acids. V lost 10 bases and J lost 3, with 12 bases in between. From germline, CDR1 is MNHEY and CDR2 SVGAGI. CDR3 residues: CAIKRGDTEAFF. CDR3 bases: TGTGCCATTAAGAGAGGGGACACTGAAGCTTTCTTT.

The genes are TRBV7-8 and TRBJ1-1; 7 nucleotides match TRBD1. CDR1 is SGHVS and CDR2 is FQNEAQ in the germline V gene. V was clipped by 5 bases and J by 4 bases; unmatched bases: 7. This CDR3 comprises 14 residues. CDR3 in DNA: TGTGCCAGCAGCAGAGACAGGGCGGGCACTGAAGCTTTCTTT. Translation: CASSRDRAGTEAFF.

This chain joins TRBV19 and TRBJ2-1, with 8 bases identical to TRBD2. With 6 bases clipped from V and 4 bases from J, the junction kept 8 bases outside the gene matches. The germline CDR1 and CDR2 sequences are LNHDA and SQIVND (reference sequence). The CDR3 loop spans 15 amino acids. CDR3 region: CASRRSGRDYNEQFF. Written as DNA, the CDR3 is TGTGCCAGTAGGAGAAGCGGGAGAGATTACAATGAGCAGTTCTTC. The full variable domain, its missing parts supplied by reference TRBV19 and TRBJ2-1, is DGGITQSPKYLFRKEGQNVTLSCEQNLNHDAMYWYRQDPGQGLRLIYYSQIVNDFQKGDIAEGYSVSREKKESFPLTVTSAQKNPTAFYLCASRRSGRDYNEQFFGPGTRLTVL.